Following are 7 T cell receptor beta chains from one sample sequenced in a study of blood T cell repertoires in COVID-19. Profiled with immunoSEQ multiplex PCR; TCRdb holds only in-frame clones, not every one. The sample lists around 450,000 clones; about 90% were seen once. Sequenced: PBMCs or T cells enriched from blood (not recorded which). These receptors all come from a woman aged 18-29 years who had recovered from COVID-19.

This clone was picked up a small number of times. The rearrangement uses TRBV5-5 and TRBJ1-6; D is uncertain. Trimming left V 2 bases short and J 7 bases short, with 13 bases between. This CDR3 comprises 15 residues. Per germline, CDR1 SGHKS and CDR2 YYEKEE (reference sequence). The chain's CDR3 is CASSFTHGENSPLHF. CDR3 DNA sequence: TGTGCCAGCAGCTTCACCCACGGAGAAAATTCACCCCTCCACTTT.

J is TRBJ1-3 and V is TRBV9; D is perhaps TRBD1 (5 bases). The CDR3 has 16 amino acids. CDR1 is SGDLS, CDR2 YYNGEE, per germline. V lost 0 bases, J lost 4 bases, and 14 bases lay in between. CDR3 DNA: TGTGCCAGCAGCGTAGAGGGGAATCTGGGCGGAAACACCATATATTTT. It encodes CASSVEGNLGGNTIYF.

V gene TRBV6-1 combines with J gene TRBJ1-5; a possible D gene is TRBD1 (6 bases). The CDR3 is 15 amino acids. From germline, CDR1 is MNHNS and CDR2 SASEGT. The germline V and J ends were trimmed by 2 bases and 5 bases, with 13 bases remaining between them. The CDR3 reads CASSELGGRDQPQHF. CDR3 nucleotide sequence: TGTGCCAGCAGTGAATTAGGGGGACGCGATCAGCCCCAGCATTTT.

The chain joins TRBV12-5 to TRBJ1-6; D might be TRBD1 (5 bases). The CDR3 loop spans 18 amino acids. V lost 0 bases, J lost 8 bases, and 20 bases lay in between. The germline CDR1 and CDR2 sequences are LGHNT and FRNRAP. CDR3 nucleotide sequence: TGTGCTAGTGGTTTGGTCATAGGGCCCCGGGGGACGGATTCACCCCTCCACTTT. Translated, it gives CASGLVIGPRGTDSPLHF.

This rearrangement joins TRBV12-5 to TRBJ1-5; perhaps TRBD1 as D (5 bases). The V end was cut by 1 base, the J end by 4 bases, with 11 bases between. Germline V gene data show CDR1 as LGHNT and CDR2 as FRNRAP. The CDR3 has 15 residues. This chain's CDR3 is CASGLEDTRNQPQHF. The CDR3, as DNA: TGTGCTAGTGGTTTGGAGGACACCCGGAATCAGCCCCAGCATTTT. Together with reference TRBV12-5 and TRBJ1-5, the CDR3 gives the full variable domain: DARVTQTPRHKVTEMGQEVTMRCQPILGHNTVFWYRQTMMQGLELLAYFRNRAPLDDSGMPKDRFSAEMPDATLATLKIQPSEPRDSAVYFCASGLEDTRNQPQHFGDGTRLSIL.

V usage is TRBV10-3 and J usage is TRBJ1-2; the D is unclear. The CDR3 is 15 amino acids. Trimming removed 10 bases at V and 4 bases at J, with 22 bases between. Per the germline V gene, CDR1 is ENHRY and CDR2 is SYGVKD. The CDR3 DNA reads as TGTGCCACAGATCAGTCCGGCCCCGGGAGCTATGGCTACACCTTC. It codes for CATDQSGPGSYGYTF.

V and J are TRBV27 and TRBJ2-1; 11 nucleotides align to TRBD1. V shed 3 bases, J shed 4 bases, and the junction held 2 bases outside the gene matches. The CDR3 consists of 15 residues. Germline V gene sequence: CDR1 MNHEY, CDR2 SMNVEV (reference sequence). The CDR3 region is CASSLGQGVYNEQFF. The CDR3, as DNA: TGTGCCAGCAGTTTGGGACAGGGGGTTTACAATGAGCAGTTCTTC.